Each of the 20 T cell receptor beta chains below was sequenced from the same sample in a study of Graves' ophthalmopathy and Graves' hyperthyroidism. RNA served as the template for amplifying TCR beta CDR3 regions. First-round RT-PCR used HTBI primers; second-round multiplex PCR followed. In TCRdb, the multiplex PCR reads were re-called with MiXCR into one record per CDR3 protein. The table has 200,000 to 250,000 distinct CDR3 sequences, under 30% seen once. Sequencing input: peripheral blood. The receptors were gathered from a man aged 50-59 years with Graves' ophthalmopathy.

Comments on this clonotype: In this CDR3 the conserved last residue, phenylalanine or tryptophan, is missing, so a read error is likely. V usage is TRBV6-1 and J usage is TRBJ2-5, with 7 bases identical to TRBD2. CDR1 and CDR2 from the germline V gene are MNHNS and SASEGT. This CDR3 region has 15 residues. Trimming removed 6 bases from V and 4 bases from J; junction bases left unmatched: 11. The CDR3 region is CASSRGLAAIETQYL. The CDR3 bases are TGTGCCAGCAGCCGCGGCCTAGCGGCTATAGAGACCCAGTACCTC.

This clonotype showed up many times. This sequence joins TRBV20-1 and TRBJ2-7; a weak D match, TRBD2 (5 bases). The CDR3 has 15 amino acids. Germline V gene data show CDR1 as DFQATT and CDR2 as SNEGSKA (reference sequence). The V gene lost 0 bases and the J gene lost 6 bases, with 18 bases spanning the gap. CDR3 nucleotides: TGCAGTGCTAGAGATTATCTAGCACTAATCGGCGAGCAGTACTTC. Residues: CSARDYLALIGEQYF.

The J gene is TRBJ1-1, the V gene TRBV7-9; no reliable D call. This CDR3 region has 12 residues. V lost 5 bases and J lost 6, with 10 bases in between. From germline, CDR1 is SEHNR and CDR2 FQNEAQ (reference sequence). The CDR3 nucleotides read TGTGCCAGCAGCCTCCAACGTGCTGAAGCTTTCTTT. As protein: CASSLQRAEAFF.

This clonotype was seen at least ten times. This chain links TRBV12-3 or TRBV12-4 with TRBJ2-7, with no clear D. V lost 2 bases, J lost 9 bases, and 11 bases lay in between. The CDR3 has 12 residues. In nucleotides, the CDR3 is TGTGCCAGCAGTTTATCCGGCGGTGGGCAGTACTTC. Residues: CASSLSGGGQYF.

This clonotype was seen repeatedly, ten times or more. This rearrangement joins TRBV11-2 to TRBJ1-1, with D unresolved. Trimming shortened V by 1 base and J by 1 base, and 4 bases separated the two germline ends. The CDR3 sequence is 13 residues long. Germline loops: CDR1 SGHAT, CDR2 FQNNGV. CDR3 loop: CASSLVTNTEAFF. The CDR3 bases are TGTGCCAGCAGCTTAGTGACGAACACTGAAGCTTTCTTT.

As DNA, the CDR3 is TGTGCCAGCAGTTACAGGGAATTGTCCGGGGAGACCCAGTACTTC. It translates to CASSYRELSGETQYF. This chain connects TRBV6-5 to TRBJ2-5; D remains unclear. CDR1 and CDR2 from the germline V gene are MNHEY and SVGAGI. The CDR3 contains 15 residues. V lost 2 bases to trimming and J lost 5 bases, with 15 bases between them.

This clonotype was detected a few times. The chain combines TRBV12-3 or TRBV12-4 with TRBJ1-2; 12 positions agree with TRBD1. V gave up 5 bases and J gave up 3 bases; unmatched junction bases: 7. The CDR3 length is 16 residues. The DNA for the CDR3 is TGTGCCAGCAGTCCCTCCGGGACAGGGGGCGACTATGGCTACACCTTC. Its translation is CASSPSGTGGDYGYTF.

This clonotype has a count of ten or more. The V gene is TRBV27, the J gene TRBJ1-1; D perhaps matches TRBD1 (5 bases). CDR3 length equals 15 residues. V lost 11 bases and J lost 0, with 19 bases in between. Germline CDR1 is MNHEY and CDR2 is SMNVEV (reference sequence). CDR3 loop: CAWKIEGRVNTEAFF. The CDR3 DNA reads TGTGCCTGGAAGATAGAGGGGCGAGTGAACACTGAAGCTTTCTTT.

The chain has TRBV29-1 and TRBJ2-7; 7 positions match TRBD1. This CDR3 spans 12 amino acids. Germline V CDR1 and CDR2: SQVTM, ANQGSEA. V gave up 5 bases and J gave up 4 bases; unmatched junction bases: 5. CDR3 coding DNA: TGCAGCGTTCGGGACAGCAGATACGAGCAGTACTTC. This encodes CSVRDSRYEQYF.

This clonotype has just a few counts. The chain is built from TRBV28 and TRBJ1-5; D ambiguous. Trimming cost V 5 bases and J 8 bases, with 16 bases left between them. CDR1 MDHEN and CDR2 SYDVKM come from the germline V gene. CDR3 length equals 14 residues. The CDR3 spells CASSPPPTMKPQHF. CDR3 in DNA: TGTGCCAGCAGTCCCCCCCCGACGATGAAGCCCCAGCATTTT.

The V call is TRBV12-3 or TRBV12-4, the J call TRBJ2-7; D gene ambiguous. Trimming stripped 3 bases from V and 6 bases from J, with 12 bases between. CDR3 length: 13 residues. DNA of the CDR3: TGTGCCAGCAGTTTCGGTTCCCGCTCCGAGCAGTACTTC. Translating gives CASSFGSRSEQYF.

This clonotype came up many times. J is TRBJ2-7 and V is TRBV19; D unclear. V gave up 0 bases and J gave up 0 bases, with 9 bases separating them. Per germline, CDR1 LNHDA and CDR2 SQIVND (reference sequence). The CDR3 is 15 residues long. CDR3 bases: TGTGCCAGTAGTATAGATGTCGGTTACTCCTACGAGCAGTACTTC. Translated: CASSIDVGYSYEQYF.

This clonotype was seen many times. The chain uses TRBV7-9 and TRBJ2-5; D not resolved. Germline V CDR1 and CDR2: SEHNR, FQNEAQ (reference sequence). V dropped 2 bases and J dropped 4 bases, with 8 bases sitting between them. The CDR3 covers 13 residues. The DNA for the CDR3 is TGTGCCAGCAGCTTAAACGGCCGAGAGACCCAGTACTTC. This codes for CASSLNGRETQYF.

The genes are TRBV6-5 and TRBJ1-1; 8 bases fit TRBD1. The CDR3 contains 14 residues. J was trimmed by 5 bases and V by 0 bases; bases with no gene match: 2. Germline lookup yields CDR1 MNHEY and CDR2 SVGAGI. The CDR3 DNA follows: TGTGCCAGCAGTTACTCACAGGGGGATACTGAAGCTTTCTTT. Translation gives CASSYSQGDTEAFF.

This clonotype has ten or more counts. It may be a read error: a sequence one base away is much more abundant. The rearrangement links TRBV7-2 to TRBJ1-6, with D perhaps matching TRBD1 (5 bases). This CDR3 spans 16 amino acids. The germline gives CDR1 SGHTA, CDR2 FQGNSA. The CDR3 nucleotides read TGTGCCAGCAGCGCCGCCCAGGGATCCTATAATCCACCCCTCCACTTT. It specifies CASSAAQGSYNPPLHF.

This clonotype was observed many times. The rearrangement uses TRBV29-1 and TRBJ2-2; possible D gene TRBD2, 5 bases. Germline V lookup: CDR1 SQVTM, CDR2 ANQGSEA. V lost 0 bases and J 3 bases, leaving 14 bases between the germline ends. The CDR3 has 16 amino acids. The CDR3 sequence is CSVEEWRRDDTGELFF. CDR3 DNA sequence: TGCAGCGTTGAAGAATGGAGGAGAGACGACACCGGGGAGCTGTTTTTT.

This clonotype was counted ten times or more. The J gene is TRBJ2-2, the V gene TRBV6-1; TRBD2 is a possible D gene (5 bases). Germline values: CDR1 MNHNS, CDR2 SASEGT. Trimming left V 4 bases short and J 7 bases short, with 10 bases between. The CDR3 consists of 13 residues. DNA for the CDR3: TGTGCCAGCAGTGGCTTTGAGGGCGGGGAGCTGTTTTTT. Residues: CASSGFEGGELFF.

This clonotype came up a few times. V usage is TRBV27 and J usage is TRBJ2-7; possible D gene TRBD2, 5 bases. Looked up from germline, CDR1 is MNHEY and CDR2 is SMNVEV (reference sequence). The length of the CDR3 is 15 residues. V lost 3 bases and J lost 7, with 19 bases in between. The CDR3 loop is CASSFPLAVILEQYF. CDR3 nucleotides: TGTGCCAGCAGTTTTCCGCTAGCAGTCATCTTGGAGCAGTACTTC.

DNA of the CDR3: TGTGCCAGCAGCTTAGTCGGCCCGCCCTCCTCCATCGAGCAGTACTTC. Amino acids: CASSLVGPPSSIEQYF. The gene calls are TRBV11-2 and TRBJ2-7, with D uncertain. Trimming pared 1 base from V and 6 bases from J, leaving 19 bases between. The CDR3 contains 16 residues. CDR1 and CDR2 from the germline V gene are SGHAT and FQNNGV.

This clonotype was seen at least ten times. This chain uses TRBV20-1 with TRBJ1-2; maybe TRBD1 (6 bases). V lost 1 base and J lost 6, with 12 bases in between. Germline-derived CDR1 and CDR2 are DFQATT and SNEGSKA (reference sequence). The CDR3 runs 13 residues. The DNA of the CDR3 is TGCAGTGCTAGAGTGGGGGGCGCGGATGGCTACACCTTC. Translation: CSARVGGADGYTF.